This is a list of T cell receptor beta chains from one sample in a study of blood T cells in healthy people across ages. TCRdb analysed the 5' RACE reads with MiXCR anew, one entry per CDR3 protein. The sample records 1.5 million to 2 million distinct CDR3 sequences, roughly 30% being singletons. What was sequenced was blood. The receptors were gathered from a woman in her 30s in good health. Each CDR3 is given with its conserved first and last residue. The order of the fields is D gene, V gene, CDR3 protein. D genes are given only for firm matches.

-,TRBV5-1,CASSGSGLGDEQFF
TRBD1,TRBV29-1,CSVGQGGTEAFF
TRBD2,TRBV2,CASTTSGTYEQYF
TRBD1,TRBV15,CATSRDPPRTGGDNSPPHF
-,TRBV29-1,CSVEWGTMGGYTF
-,TRBV20-1,CSAGIKNTEAFF
TRBD1,TRBV29-1,CRVEGADGYTF
-,TRBV20-1,CSARMRGETNEKLFF
-,TRBV6-5,CASSYSLRTRLPRVLTF
TRBD2,TRBV12-3/TRBV12-4,CASSPRLAGVGTDTQYF
TRBD1,TRBV12-3/TRBV12-4,CASKMTGNSPLHF
-,TRBV2,CASRQVPYNEQYF
-,TRBV3-1,CASSPLRPGTGELFF
-,TRBV5-1,CASSLVTGEQFF
TRBD1,TRBV5-1,CASSLSPPGQYGPLHF
-,TRBV28,CASRTGLGTQYF
-,TRBV20-1,CSVREDGGGYTF
-,TRBV27,CASSPKGGRFYGYTF
-,TRBV3-1,CASSLRRTGANVLTF
-,TRBV7-9,CASSSYRDPPGGTQYF
-,TRBV14,CASSQELNWGTEAFF
TRBD1,TRBV20-1,CSAPKSGQGGDTQYF
TRBD1,TRBV28,CASSFKGGGYHF
-,TRBV7-9,CASSSTRDGTLGETQYF
TRBD2,TRBV6-2/TRBV6-3,CASSYSRRGSSQETQYF
-,TRBV6-1,CASRTGHQETQYF
-,TRBV10-2,CASSEFGTAGGYGYTF
-,TRBV24-1,CATSTWETQYF
-,TRBV2,CASSPGRKGGNQPQHF
TRBD1,TRBV5-1,CASSFRTGGADTQYF
-,TRBV10-3,CAIRRGTREPNEKLFF
-,TRBV20-1,CSARDKFWGPGVEQYF
-,TRBV11-2,CASSLDPRPNSPLHF
-,TRBV13,CASSLDRRIQYF
-,TRBV4-1,CASSQEGQGLDGYTF
-,TRBV7-2,CASSLVGTQDYGYTF
-,TRBV10-2,CASSEQRSSSYNEQFF
TRBD1,TRBV12-3/TRBV12-4,CASSTQTGVDYGYTF
TRBD1,TRBV15,CATSSLQGAQPQHF
-,TRBV20-1,CSARGSQGDQPQHF
-,TRBV9,CASSGSSGYGYTF
TRBD1,TRBV7-9,CASSFQTGVNSEAFF
-,TRBV2,CASFGTRDGYTF
-,TRBV27,CASSTQGSSYNEQFF
TRBD1,TRBV5-1,CASTSGQEFNEQFF
TRBD1,TRBV7-2,CASSLERDRGYGYTF
-,TRBV20-1,CSAMGPPVRETQYF
-,TRBV6-5,CASSGRAEAFF
-,TRBV29-1,CSVEGGVDAEAFF